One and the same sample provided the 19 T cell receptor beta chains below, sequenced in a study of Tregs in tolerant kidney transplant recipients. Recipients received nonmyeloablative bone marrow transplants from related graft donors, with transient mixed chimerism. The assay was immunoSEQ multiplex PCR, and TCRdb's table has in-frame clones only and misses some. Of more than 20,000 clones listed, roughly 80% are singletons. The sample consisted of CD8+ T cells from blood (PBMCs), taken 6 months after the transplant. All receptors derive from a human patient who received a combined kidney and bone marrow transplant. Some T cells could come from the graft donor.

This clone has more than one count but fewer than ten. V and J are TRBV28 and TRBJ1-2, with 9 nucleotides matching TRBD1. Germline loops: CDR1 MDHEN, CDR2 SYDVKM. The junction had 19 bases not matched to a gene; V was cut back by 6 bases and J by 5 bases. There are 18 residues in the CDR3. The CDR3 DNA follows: TGTGCCAGCAGGTCACAGGGGGCGCGAGCCTCAACCGGATATGGCTACACCTTC. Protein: CASRSQGARASTGYGYTF.

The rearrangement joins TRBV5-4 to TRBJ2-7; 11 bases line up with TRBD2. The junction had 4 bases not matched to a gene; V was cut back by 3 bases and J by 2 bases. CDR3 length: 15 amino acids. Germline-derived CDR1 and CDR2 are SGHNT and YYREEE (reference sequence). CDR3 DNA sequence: TGTGCCAGCAGCTATAGCGGGGGGGGCCCCTACGAGCAGTACTTC. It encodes CASSYSGGGPYEQYF.

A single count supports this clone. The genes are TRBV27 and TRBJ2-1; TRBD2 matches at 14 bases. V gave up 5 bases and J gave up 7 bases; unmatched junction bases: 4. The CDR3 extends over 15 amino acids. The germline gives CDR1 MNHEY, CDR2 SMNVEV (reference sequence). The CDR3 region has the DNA TGTGCCAGCAGTCACGGGACTAGCGGGGGTAATGAGCAGTTCTTC. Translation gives CASSHGTSGGNEQFF.

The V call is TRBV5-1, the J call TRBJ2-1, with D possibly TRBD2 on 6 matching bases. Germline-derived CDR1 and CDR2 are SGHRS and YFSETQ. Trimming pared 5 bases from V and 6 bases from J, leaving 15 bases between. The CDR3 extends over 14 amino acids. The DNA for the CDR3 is TGCGCCAGCAGGGAGCGGGCAGAGGTCAATGAGCAGTTCTTC. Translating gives CASRERAEVNEQFF.

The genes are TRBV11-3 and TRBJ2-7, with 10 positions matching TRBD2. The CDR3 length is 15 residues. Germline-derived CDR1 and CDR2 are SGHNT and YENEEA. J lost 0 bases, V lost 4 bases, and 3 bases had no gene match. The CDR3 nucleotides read TGTGCCAGCAGCTCTAGGACTAGCGGCTCCTACGAGCAGTACTTC. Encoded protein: CASSSRTSGSYEQYF.

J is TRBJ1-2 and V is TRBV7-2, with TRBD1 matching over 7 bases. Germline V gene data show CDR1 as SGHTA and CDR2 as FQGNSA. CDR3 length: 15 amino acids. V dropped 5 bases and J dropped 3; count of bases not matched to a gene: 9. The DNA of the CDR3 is TGTGCCAGCAGCATGGAAGGGGGCGTATACTATGGCTACACCTTC. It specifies CASSMEGGVYYGYTF. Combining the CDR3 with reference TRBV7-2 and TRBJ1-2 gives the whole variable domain GAGVSQSPSNKVTEKGKDVELRCDPISGHTALYWYRQSLGQGLEFLIYFQGNSAPDKSGLPSDRFSAERTGGSVSTLTIQRTQQEDSAVYLCASSMEGGVYYGYTFGSGTRLTVV.

The CDR3 region has the DNA TGTGCCAGCAGCCCACCCGGCTACGAGCAGTACTTC. It specifies CASSPPGYEQYF. The V gene is TRBV4-2, the J gene TRBJ2-7; no definite D call. CDR1 is LGHNA, CDR2 YNFKEQ, per germline. This CDR3 contains 12 residues. The V gene lost 4 bases and the J gene lost 3 bases, with 7 bases spanning the gap.

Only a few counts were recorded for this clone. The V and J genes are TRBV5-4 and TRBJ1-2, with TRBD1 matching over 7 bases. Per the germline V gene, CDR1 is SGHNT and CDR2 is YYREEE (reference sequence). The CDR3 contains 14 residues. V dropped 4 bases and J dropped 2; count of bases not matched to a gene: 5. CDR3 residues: CASSHGDSNYGYTF. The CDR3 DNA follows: TGTGCCAGCAGCCACGGGGACAGCAACTATGGCTACACCTTC. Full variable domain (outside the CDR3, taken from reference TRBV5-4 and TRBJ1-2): ETGVTQSPTHLIKTRGQQVTLRCSSQSGHNTVSWYQQALGQGPQFIFQYYREEENGRGNFPPRFSGLQFPNYSSELNVNALELDDSALYLCASSHGDSNYGYTFGSGTRLTVV.

CDR3 DNA: TGCGCCAGCAGCGACGCGGGTGCCAAAAACATTCAGTACTTC. Its translation is CASSDAGAKNIQYF. The V call is TRBV5-1, the J call TRBJ2-4; tentative D call: TRBD2 (5 bases). V was shortened by 4 bases and J by 1 base, with 9 bases between the two germline ends. Germline V CDR1 and CDR2: SGHRS, YFSETQ. The length of the CDR3 is 14 residues.

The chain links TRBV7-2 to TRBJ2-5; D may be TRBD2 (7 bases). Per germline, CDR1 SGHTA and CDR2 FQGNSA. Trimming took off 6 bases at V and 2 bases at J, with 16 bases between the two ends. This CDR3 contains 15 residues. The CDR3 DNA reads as TGTGCCAGCAGTTGGGGAGGGGGGGAGCAAGAGACCCAGTACTTC. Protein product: CASSWGGGEQETQYF.

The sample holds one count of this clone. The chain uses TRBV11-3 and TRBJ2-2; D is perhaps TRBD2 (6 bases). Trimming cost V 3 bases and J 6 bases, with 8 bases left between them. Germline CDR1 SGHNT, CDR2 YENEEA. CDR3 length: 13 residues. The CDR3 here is CASSFWDSGELFF. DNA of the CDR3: TGTGCCAGCAGCTTTTGGGACTCCGGGGAGCTGTTTTTT.

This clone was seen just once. CDR3 sequence: CASSAGGRGSNEKLFF. As DNA, the CDR3 is TGTGCCAGCAGCGCCGGCGGGAGGGGATCAAATGAAAAACTGTTTTTT. The V gene is TRBV9, the J gene TRBJ1-4; D may be TRBD1 (5 bases). This CDR3 region has 16 residues. V lost 3 bases to trimming and J lost 5 bases, with 17 bases between them. Germline lookup yields CDR1 SGDLS and CDR2 YYNGEE.

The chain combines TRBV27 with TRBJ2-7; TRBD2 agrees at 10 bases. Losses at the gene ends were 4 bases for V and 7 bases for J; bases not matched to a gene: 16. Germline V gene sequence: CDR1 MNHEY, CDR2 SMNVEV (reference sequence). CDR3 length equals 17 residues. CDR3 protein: CASSWSGSGRAEWEQYF. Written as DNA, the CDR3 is TGTGCCAGCAGTTGGTCCGGAAGCGGGAGGGCCGAGTGGGAGCAGTACTTC.

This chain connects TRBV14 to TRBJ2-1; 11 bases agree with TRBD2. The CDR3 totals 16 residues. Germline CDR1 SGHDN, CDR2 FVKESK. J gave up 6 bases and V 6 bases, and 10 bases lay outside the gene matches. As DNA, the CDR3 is TGTGCCAGCAGTCCCCTAGCGGGAGGCCTTTTCAATGAGCAGTTCTTC. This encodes CASSPLAGGLFNEQFF.

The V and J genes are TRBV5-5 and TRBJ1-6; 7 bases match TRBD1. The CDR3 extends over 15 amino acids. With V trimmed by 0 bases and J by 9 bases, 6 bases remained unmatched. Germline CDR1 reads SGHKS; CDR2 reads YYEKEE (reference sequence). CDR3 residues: CASSLGQGGGSPLHF. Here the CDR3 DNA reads TGTGCCAGCAGCTTGGGACAGGGTGGGGGTTCACCCCTCCACTTT.

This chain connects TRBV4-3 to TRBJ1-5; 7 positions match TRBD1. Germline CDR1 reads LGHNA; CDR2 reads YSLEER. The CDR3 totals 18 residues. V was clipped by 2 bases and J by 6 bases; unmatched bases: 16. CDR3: CASSQNVYRGRGTQPQHF. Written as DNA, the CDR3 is TGCGCCAGCAGCCAAAACGTTTACAGGGGAAGAGGAACTCAGCCCCAGCATTTT.

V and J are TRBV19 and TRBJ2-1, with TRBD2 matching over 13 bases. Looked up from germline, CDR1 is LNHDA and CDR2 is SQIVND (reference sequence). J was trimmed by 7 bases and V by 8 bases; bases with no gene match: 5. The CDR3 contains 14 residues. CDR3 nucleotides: TGTGCCAGTGGTACTAGCGGGAGGGGTAATGAGCAGTTCTTC. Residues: CASGTSGRGNEQFF.

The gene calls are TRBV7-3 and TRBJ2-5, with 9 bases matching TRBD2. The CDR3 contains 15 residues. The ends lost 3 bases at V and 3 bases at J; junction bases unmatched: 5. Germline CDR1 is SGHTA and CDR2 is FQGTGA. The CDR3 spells CASSLGGGAKETQYF. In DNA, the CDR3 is TGTGCCAGCAGCTTGGGCGGGGGGGCCAAAGAGACCCAGTACTTC.

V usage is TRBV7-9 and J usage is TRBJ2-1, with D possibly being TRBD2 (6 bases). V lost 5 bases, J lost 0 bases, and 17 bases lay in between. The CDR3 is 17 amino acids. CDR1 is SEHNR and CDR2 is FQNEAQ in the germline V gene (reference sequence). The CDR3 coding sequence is TGTGCCAGCAGCCCCGGGGCGGGATCGCCCTCCTACAATGAGCAGTTCTTC. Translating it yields CASSPGAGSPSYNEQFF.